These 15 T cell receptor beta chains originate from one sample sequenced in a study of follicular helper T cells after annual influenza vaccination. Time point denoted: 2014-2015 season, 7 days after vaccination. TCRdb's copy holds only in-frame clones and misses some; the assay was immunoSEQ multiplex PCR. Of roughly 15,000 clones listed, 84% are singletons. Material: CXCR5+ CD38- circulating T follicular helper cells from blood, obtained 7 days after influenza vaccination. As to subset: circulating Tfh, non-naive CD4+CXCR5+PD-1+ (ICOS+CD38+ or ICOS-CD38-). The origin of the receptors is an adult who received the influenza vaccine.

The chain carries TRBV28 and TRBJ1-1, with D perhaps TRBD1 (5 bases). Trimming left V 7 bases short and J 1 base short, with 13 bases between. The CDR3 is 14 residues long. Germline CDR1 and CDR2: MDHEN and SYDVKM. Written as DNA, the CDR3 is TGTGCCAGCATCCCTGGGGCTTGGAACACTGAAGCTTTCTTT. This sequence encodes CASIPGAWNTEAFF. The variable domain in full, with the rest retrieved from reference TRBV28 and TRBJ1-1, is DVKVTQSSRYLVKRTGEKVFLECVQDMDHENMFWYRQDPGLGLRLIYFSYDVKMKEKGDIPEGYSVSREKKERFSLILESASTNQTSMYLCASIPGAWNTEAFFGQGTRLTVV.

This clone has only a few counts. Given a much more abundant clone one base away, this may be a read error. The same CDR3 arises from other DNA sequences in this sample as well. This chain links TRBV5-1 with TRBJ1-2; D remains ambiguous. V lost 0 bases and J 4 bases, leaving 13 bases between the germline ends. Germline loops: CDR1 SGHRS, CDR2 YFSETQ. The CDR3 contains 15 residues. The CDR3 region is CASSLERGTAYGYTF. The CDR3 DNA reads TGCGCCAGCAGCTTGGAGCGCGGCACCGCCTATGGCTACACCTTC. The full variable domain, with the rest looked up from reference TRBV5-1 and TRBJ1-2, is KAGVTQTPRYLIKTRGQQVTLSCSPISGHRSVSWYQQTPGQGLQFLFEYFSETQRNKGNFPGRFSGRQFSNSRSEMNVSTLELGDSALYLCASSLERGTAYGYTFGSGTRLTVV.

This clone was picked up a small number of times. V gene TRBV6-1 combines with J gene TRBJ1-3; weak D call: TRBD1 (5 bases). V gave up 4 bases and J gave up 3 bases, with 10 bases separating them. CDR1 and CDR2 from the germline V gene are MNHNS and SASEGT. The CDR3 sequence is 14 residues long. This CDR3 reads CASSVGGLGNTIYF. The CDR3 DNA sequence: TGTGCCAGCAGTGTCGGGGGACTTGGAAACACCATATATTTT.

In this sample, this clone turned up once. This chain connects TRBV6-1 to TRBJ2-7; TRBD1 agrees at 8 bases. There are 14 residues in the CDR3. In germline, CDR1 is MNHNS, CDR2 SASEGT. Losses at the gene ends were 7 bases for V and 3 bases for J; bases not matched to a gene: 8. The CDR3 sequence is CASNSGQGNYEQYF. DNA for the CDR3: TGTGCCAGCAACTCCGGACAGGGCAACTACGAGCAGTACTTC.

The chain is built from TRBV5-6 and TRBJ1-2, with 7 bases aligning to TRBD1. The CDR3 runs to 14 residues. Germline lookup yields CDR1 SGHDT and CDR2 YYEEEE. V lost 1 base to trimming and J lost 4 bases; unmatched junction nucleotides: 4. DNA for the CDR3: TGTGCCAGCAGCTTGCCGGGACAGAGCTATGGCTACACCTTC. Translated: CASSLPGQSYGYTF.

The genes are TRBV5-6 and TRBJ2-2; TRBD1 agrees at 9 bases. The V gene's germline CDR1 is SGHDT and CDR2 YYEEEE. CDR3 length: 14 residues. Trimming removed 4 bases from V and 8 bases from J; junction bases left unmatched: 6. CDR3 sequence: CASSPQGAGGELFF. The CDR3 region has the DNA TGTGCCAGCAGCCCACAGGGGGCTGGAGGGGAGCTGTTTTTT.

This clone was detected only a few times. V is TRBV12-5 and J is TRBJ2-1; D possibly corresponds to TRBD2 (5 bases). V shed 2 bases and J shed 8 bases, with 16 bases lying between them. Germline assignment: CDR1 LGHNT and CDR2 FRNRAP. This CDR3 has 15 amino acids. The CDR3 region is CASGLSASGVHEQFF. The CDR3, as DNA: TGTGCTAGTGGTTTGTCGGCGTCCGGGGTTCATGAGCAGTTCTTC.

Of note for this clone: Other DNA sequences from this sample encode an identical CDR3 as well. The chain employs TRBV5-6 and TRBJ2-1, with 8 bases identical to TRBD2. The CDR3 contains 12 residues. V gave up 3 bases and J gave up 10 bases; unmatched junction bases: 3. Germline loops: CDR1 SGHDT, CDR2 YYEEEE. CDR3 loop: CASSWGTREQFF. CDR3 nucleotide sequence: TGTGCCAGCAGCTGGGGGACTAGAGAGCAGTTCTTC.

This clone was recorded a few times. The chain carries TRBV28 and TRBJ2-7; 9 positions match TRBD1. After removal of 5 bases from V and 4 bases from J, the junction contained 6 bases not matched to a gene. The CDR3 consists of 14 residues. Germline lookup yields CDR1 MDHEN and CDR2 SYDVKM. This CDR3 reads CASSAGTGRYEQYF. The DNA of the CDR3 is TGTGCCAGCAGTGCCGGGACAGGGCGTTACGAGCAGTACTTC.

This clone was found a few times. The chain joins TRBV4-2 to TRBJ2-5; the match to TRBD2 covers 8 bases. The junction had 5 bases not matched to a gene; V was cut back by 0 bases and J by 5 bases. In germline, CDR1 is LGHNA, CDR2 YNFKEQ. The CDR3 is 15 residues long. The CDR3, as DNA: TGTGCCAGCAGCCAAGAGCGGGGGGCAAAGGAGACCCAGTACTTC. The encoded protein is CASSQERGAKETQYF.

The CDR3 loop reads CASSTRTALATNEKLFF. The CDR3, as DNA: TGTGCCAGCAGCACTAGGACAGCCTTGGCAACTAATGAAAAACTGTTTTTT. V gene TRBV11-2 combines with J gene TRBJ1-4, with D possibly being TRBD1 (6 bases). Germline V gene lookup returns CDR1 SGHAT and CDR2 FQNNGV. The CDR3 is 17 residues long. V was shortened by 5 bases and J by 0 bases, with 16 bases between the two germline ends.

The table lists this clone with a count of one. This chain connects TRBV10-3 to TRBJ2-7; 7 bases map to TRBD1. The trim removed 0 bases at V and 2 bases at J, leaving 1 base unmatched. The germline V gene has CDR1 ENHRY and CDR2 SYGVKD. The CDR3 totals 14 residues. The CDR3 loop reads CAISESGGPYEQYF. The CDR3 coding sequence is TGTGCCATCAGTGAGTCAGGGGGCCCCTACGAGCAGTACTTC.

The chain employs TRBV19 and TRBJ1-1; D unclear. Germline CDR1 is LNHDA and CDR2 is SQIVND (reference sequence). This CDR3 comprises 15 residues. The V gene lost 5 bases and the J gene lost 8 bases, with 21 bases spanning the gap. The CDR3 sequence is CASSLISLGSGEAFF. DNA of the CDR3: TGTGCCAGTAGTTTAATCTCCCTTGGCTCTGGCGAAGCTTTCTTT.

The V and J genes are TRBV25-1 and TRBJ2-5; D is unclear. Trimming cost V 0 bases and J 3 bases, with 11 bases left between them. Germline V gene data show CDR1 as MGHDK and CDR2 as SYGVNS. This CDR3 region has 15 residues. The CDR3 sequence is CASSEYGLVEETQYF. CDR3 nucleotides: TGTGCCAGCAGTGAATATGGCCTAGTAGAAGAGACCCAGTACTTC.

The chain joins TRBV18 to TRBJ2-1, with D maybe TRBD2 (6 bases). Trimming pared 5 bases from V and 10 bases from J, leaving 24 bases between. Germline CDR1 reads KGHSH; CDR2 reads LQKENI. This CDR3 spans 16 amino acids. CDR3 sequence: CASSSDAGLLIEEQFF. The CDR3 nucleotides are TGTGCCAGCTCATCCGATGCGGGACTCCTAATCGAGGAGCAGTTCTTC.